This TCR beta chain was profiled in a study of cytomegalovirus exposure and HLA in healthy donors listed by TCRdb under 2017. For the wider study: According to a later analysis, one platform produced both the 100 to 150 validation repertoires and the 720 or so repertoires of the first cohort. The study was designed to test whether signatures of past pathogen exposure could be identified by cataloging public T cell receptors. In addition to the first cohort of several hundred subjects, a separate validation cohort of about 120 different subjects was used. High-throughput TCR immunosequencing, statistical association of individual TCRs with disease status, and machine learning were combined to predict cytomegalovirus infection status.

The study at large found these results: In the study, 164 TCR beta chains were listed as associated with cytomegalovirus. Across donors, most TCR sequences were observed very rarely, whereas some public TCRs were present in many individuals. Subsequent analysis determined that TCRs grouped into clusters in the first cohort also showed a tendency toward co-occurrence across the roughly 110 validation repertoires, and approximately 94% of cluster scores exceeded 0. The authors suggested that the approach could potentially be generalized to other disease states and immunological phenotypes. The classifier was reported to diagnose cytomegalovirus status with high specificity and sensitivity in both the original cohort and the validation cohort. In vitro tests confirmed that three of the cytomegalovirus-associated TCR beta chains recognize cytomegalovirus antigens. A later analysis had no HLA typing for the validation cohort, so co-occurrence there was scored across all 110 or so repertoires.

This clone appeared once. There is no known antigen for this receptor. No quality values exist for individual bases; no much larger clone is one base distant. Clipping removes 6 bases from V and 1 base from J, with 8 as the unmatched junction base count. From the cysteine through the phenylalanine, the CDR3 covers 15 amino acids. Only the CDR3 DNA is retained, 45 bases long and in frame from the first base. CDR1 and CDR2 are read off the germline V gene as SQVTM and ANQGSEA. The donors belonged to the validation cohort of about 130 subjects, which was separate from the approximately 700-subject first cohort. Library construction relied on the immunoSEQ multiplex PCR assay. Regarding the original processing steps: A statistical classification framework was built to diagnose cytomegalovirus status from the catalog of TCR beta chain sequences. Imported from immuneACCESS, the table was reduced by TCRdb to in-frame sequences with V and J called. These copies leave out some clones; in studies compared against another copy, an unresolved V gene accounts for under half, and the cause of the remainder is not known. The D gene and trimming were derived from the DNA, and the V and J assignments and clone size from that table. The sample profile shows roughly 350,000 clones; roughly 85% of them were found once. The ten biggest clones cover around 0.84% of the sample.

The chain couples TRBV29-1 to TRBJ2-1; TRBD2 fits 8 bases in the junction. The source is a young woman in good health and CMV-seronegative. Sequenced: PBMCs. The CDR3 protein sequence reads: CSVPSGGRSYNEQFF. The bases read TGCAGCGTCCCATCGGGGGGGCGATCCTACAATGAGCAGTTCTTC.